This T cell receptor beta chain was recorded in a study of blood T cell repertoires in COVID-19. Study background: COVID-19 samples from acute and convalescent phases originated in the United States, Italy and Spain. T cells, B-cell-depleted T cells, or PBMCs supplied cDNA or gDNA.

With 1 base clipped from V and 3 bases from J, the junction kept 5 bases outside the gene matches. Germline CDR1 is KGHSH and CDR2 is LQKENI. CDR3 length: 15 residues. Using immunoSEQ multiplex PCR, the repertoire was profiled, and TCRdb retains in-frame clones only, with some absent. The sample records about 160,000 clones, about 87% being singletons. This clone was observed once. The chain couples TRBV18 to TRBJ2-7, with 8 bases aligning to TRBD1. The sequence came from an elderly man with acute or convalescent COVID-19. The sequenced material came from peripheral blood. The CDR3 nucleotides are TGTGCCAGCTCACCACAACAGGGGGTGTTCTACGAGCAGTACTTC. Its protein product is CASSPQQGVFYEQYF.